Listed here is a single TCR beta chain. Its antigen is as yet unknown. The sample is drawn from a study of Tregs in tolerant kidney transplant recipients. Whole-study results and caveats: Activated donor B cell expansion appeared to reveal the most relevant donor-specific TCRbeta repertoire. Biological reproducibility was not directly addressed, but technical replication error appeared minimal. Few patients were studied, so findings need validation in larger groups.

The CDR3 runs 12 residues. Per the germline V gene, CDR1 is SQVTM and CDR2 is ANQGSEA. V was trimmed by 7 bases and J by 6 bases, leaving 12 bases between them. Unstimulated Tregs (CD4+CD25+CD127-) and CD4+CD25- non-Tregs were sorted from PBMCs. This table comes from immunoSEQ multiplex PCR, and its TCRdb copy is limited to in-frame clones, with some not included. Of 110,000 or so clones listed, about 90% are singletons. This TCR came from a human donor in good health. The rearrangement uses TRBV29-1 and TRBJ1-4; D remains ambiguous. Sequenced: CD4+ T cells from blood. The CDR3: CSARGSDEKLFF. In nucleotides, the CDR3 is TGCAGCGCCCGCGGTAGTGATGAAAAACTGTTTTTT.